This TCR beta chain was profiled in a study of blood T cell repertoires in COVID-19. Whole-study context: PBMCs, B-cell-depleted T cells, or T cells provided the cDNA or gDNA that made up the material.

CDR1 is LGHDT and CDR2 is YNNKEL in the germline V gene (reference sequence). The CDR3 extends over 13 amino acids. Between the trimmed V and J ends, which lost 8 bases and 4 bases, there was a span of 14 bases. Per the study methods: Scientists estimated how many nucleated cells there were by amplifying reference gene primers. Some clones are missing from TCRdb's copy, which holds only in-frame ones; the method was immunoSEQ multiplex PCR. Clone size and the V and J calls come from that table; the DNA yielded D and trimming. The sample includes about 150,000 clones, about 80% seen only once; the top ten take roughly 0.58%.

This sequence originates from a man in his fifties or sixties with acute or convalescent COVID-19. The chain employs TRBV3-1 (or the pseudogene TRBV3-2) and TRBJ1-1; D might be TRBD1 (6 bases). Sequencing was performed on peripheral blood. CDR3 amino acids: CASAPPGATEAFF. In nucleotides, the CDR3 is TGTGCCAGCGCCCCCCCAGGGGCCACTGAAGCTTTCTTT.